The present T cell receptor (beta chain) was sequenced within a study of blood T cell repertoires in COVID-19 (dated by TCRdb to 2018 to 2021). Broadly, across the study: Samples covering the acute and convalescent phases of COVID-19 were provided by collaborators in the United States, Italy and Spain. The material from the prospective study consisted of cDNA or gDNA derived from T cells, B-cell-depleted T cells, or PBMCs. The repertoires were released in a freely available public database intended as a resource for research on the immune response to SARS-CoV-2. Where available, HLA class I and class II types were obtained from metadata supplied by the sample provider rather than from assay-based typing. Deeply sampled blood TCRbeta repertoires from subjects exposed to, actively infected with, or recovered from COVID-19 were included in the dataset. Nearly every sample came with metadata listing a de-identified subject ID, COVID-19 status, age in years and sex. The samples were drawn from two sources: the first 160 participants of the ongoing ImmuneRACE study, and fewer than 1,500 subjects contributed by 6 global collaborators. Here is what the overall study found, with its caveats: The amount of clinical and demographic metadata varied by source and participant and was provided uncurated.

In Seattle, one collaborating source enrolled patients while the infection was active and tracked those patients longitudinally over the course of disease. Collaborating institutions collected whole blood in K2EDTA tubes following their own protocols. For TCRbeta analysis, collaborator samples were shipped as frozen whole blood, as isolated PBMCs, or as DNA extracted from either sample type. The CDR1 and CDR2 encoded by the germline V gene (reference sequence) are LGHDT and YNNKEL. Measured from the cysteine to the phenylalanine, the CDR3 is 18 residues long. Of all the DNA, just the CDR3 is kept, 54 bases in frame from base 1. Germline trimming: 6 bases from V, 2 bases from J; junction bases outside gene matches: 12. With regard to this clone: No antigen is known for it. No base quality values were provided; no much bigger clone lies one nucleotide off.

The immunoSEQ Assay, a bias-controlled multiplex PCR, was used to amplify TCRbeta CDR3 regions from genomic DNA. The authors' analysis ran thus. Within the assay, amplification of reference gene primers was used to estimate how many nucleated cells each sample contained. Sequence reads were collapsed and filtered to measure the absolute abundance of every unique TCRbeta CDR3 rearrangement. For each sample, productive Simpson clonality was calculated as the square root of Simpson's diversity index across productive rearrangements. TCRdb holds this immuneACCESS table with in-frame rearrangements only. Some clones are missing; in checked studies, unresolved V genes explain under half, and the rest has no known cause. V and J calls and clone size are those listed in that table; D and trimming were worked out from the DNA. Here the sample has 330,000 or so clones; approximately 89% occur a single time. Together, the top ten hold 3.5% to 4% of the sample.

This receptor was taken from a woman in her fifties or sixties with COVID-19, enrolled during active disease. Sequencing was performed on peripheral blood. Here the chain combines TRBV3-1 (or the pseudogene TRBV3-2) and TRBJ2-3, with 12 central nucleotides matching TRBD1. This receptor has the CDR3 CASRPRDRGRRVTDTQYF. The bases read TGTGCCAGCAGACCCCGGGACAGGGGGCGTCGGGTCACAGATACGCAGTATTTT.